This TCR beta chain was retrieved from a study of shared clonotypes between healthy human individuals. The run depth of the assay was deep. Per the original methods: Filtering was not the same, since immunoSEQ gave junction-only sequences without quality scores. Profiling relied on immunoSEQ multiplex PCR, and the TCRdb table lists in-frame clones only, not all of them. The V and J calls and clone size were taken over from that table, and D and trimming were inferred from the DNA. The table shows roughly 2,000,000 clones, with approximately 92% occurring only once. V lost 4 bases to trimming and J lost 8 bases, with 11 bases between them. The CDR3 contains 12 residues. Germline V gives CDR1 ENHRY, CDR2 SYGVKD. Of note for this clone: Antigen: not known.

Overall study results and limits: A generally larger estimated richness was seen in naive subsets than in memory subsets.

Terminally differentiated effector memory CD45RA+ cells were left out of the naive CD8 fraction, which was CD45RO-negative and positively selected for CCR7. The source of this sequence is a man aged 18 to 30 in good health. Some clones in this sample may be carry-over from other donors' samples. Sequenced sample: naive CD8+ T cells from PBMCs. V and J are TRBV10-3 and TRBJ1-1; D unresolved. The CDR3 coding sequence is TGTGCCATCAGTGGTACCCCCCTAGAAGCTTTCTTT. Encoded protein: CAISGTPLEAFF.